These 6 T cell receptor beta chains were all obtained from the same sample, sequenced in a study of T-cell memory formation after mild COVID-19 (dated by TCRdb to about 2021). Receptor libraries were prepared by 5' RACE. This sample was sequenced with an Illumina NovaSeq 6000. In TCRdb, the public reads were trimmed at Q25 with fastp and aligned with MiXCR, with productive beta chains retained. All rows with the same CDR3 protein become a single entry with the most common DNA and genes. In this sample the table shows fewer than 400,000 distinct CDR3 sequences, approximately 16% of which occur a single time. The top ten hold 20% to 25% of the sample. Sequenced sample: PBMCs or a T cell subset sorted from them (not recorded which). These receptors came from a man younger than 30 who had mild COVID-19 (a few samples of this study predate the infection). The sample titles of this study are shuffled in the database, so cell type and time point are left out; the donor was told from shared clones.

This sequence joins TRBV19 and TRBJ2-1; 10 bases are a match to TRBD1. The CDR3 is 15 residues long. From germline, CDR1 is LNHDA and CDR2 SQIVND (reference sequence). The junction had 6 bases not matched to a gene; V was cut back by 5 bases and J by 5 bases. The CDR3 nucleotides read TGTGCCAGTAGTTTACGGGACAGGGGTAACAATGAGCAGTTCTTC. Translated, it gives CASSLRDRGNNEQFF.

The J gene is TRBJ2-1, the V gene TRBV4-1; unclear D gene. In germline, CDR1 is MGHRA, CDR2 YSYEKL. Trimming took 1 base from V and 4 from J, leaving 5 bases between them. CDR3 length equals 13 residues. CDR3 residues: CASSQVSYNEQFF. CDR3 DNA: TGCGCCAGCAGCCAAGTCTCTTACAATGAGCAGTTCTTC.

The CDR3 nucleotides are TGTGCCAGCAGTCGTGGAGGGGGCTTGAGTGAAAAACTGTTTTTT. It encodes CASSRGGGLSEKLFF. The chain recombines TRBV5-8 with TRBJ1-4, with 7 bases lining up with TRBD1. Trimming took 5 bases from V and 7 from J; bases not matched to a gene: 11. Germline assignment: CDR1 SGHTS and CDR2 YDEGEE. CDR3 length equals 15 residues.

This clonotype was counted ten times or more. This CDR3 is CSAGLRVVAYNEQFF. The DNA for the CDR3 is TGCAGCGCCGGACTCAGGGTGGTTGCCTACAATGAGCAGTTCTTC. The V gene is TRBV29-1, the J gene TRBJ2-1; possibly TRBD1 or TRBD2 for D (5 bases each). The ends were cut back, 7 bases at V and 2 bases at J, with 18 bases in the middle. CDR3 length: 15 amino acids. The germline gives CDR1 SQVTM, CDR2 ANQGSEA.

The chain uses TRBV4-1 and TRBJ2-7; a weak D match, TRBD1 (5 bases). Trimming shortened V by 1 base and J by 7 bases, and 14 bases separated the two germline ends. The germline V gene has CDR1 MGHRA and CDR2 YSYEKL. This CDR3 is built from 14 residues. This CDR3 reads CASSQVGQAGEQYF. CDR3 bases: TGCGCCAGCAGCCAAGTGGGGCAGGCTGGGGAGCAGTACTTC.

V gene TRBV7-3 combines with J gene TRBJ1-6, with D possibly matching TRBD1 (5 bases). The CDR3 runs to 14 residues. With 2 bases removed from V and 9 bases from J, the gap between germline ends came to 11 bases. CDR1 is SGHTA, CDR2 FQGTGA, per germline. The CDR3, as DNA: TGTGCCAGCAGCTTACGGGGGTTGGGTTCACCCCTCCACTTT. Protein: CASSLRGLGSPLHF.